A single sample gave rise to the 19 T cell receptor beta chains below, sequenced in a study of cytomegalovirus exposure and HLA in healthy donors. Primers: 60 Vbeta forward and 13 Jbeta reverse. The protocol was immunoSEQ multiplex PCR, while the TCRdb copy is restricted to in-frame clones and leaves out a portion. The sample holds 55,000 to 75,000 clones, around two thirds seen once. Material: PBMCs. The receptors shown here come from a human donor in good health.

CDR3 protein: CASSQVRGRGEKLFF. The CDR3, as DNA: TGTGCCAGCAGCCAAGTCCGAGGGCGGGGTGAAAAACTGTTTTTT. The chain uses TRBV4-2 and TRBJ1-4, with D hard to call. The V gene lost 1 base and the J gene lost 7 bases, with 13 bases spanning the gap. Germline assignment: CDR1 LGHNA and CDR2 YNFKEQ. CDR3 length: 15 residues.

This sequence joins TRBV5-1 and TRBJ2-1; D call uncertain. Trimming shortened V by 4 bases and J by 5 bases, and 7 bases separated the two germline ends. The CDR3 is 12 residues long. The V gene's germline CDR1 is SGHRS and CDR2 YFSETQ. CDR3: CASSPQDNEQFF. The CDR3 nucleotides read TGCGCCAGCAGCCCCCAGGACAATGAGCAGTTCTTC.

The V call is TRBV11-3, the J call TRBJ2-1; TRBD2 agrees at 11 bases. This CDR3 is built from 17 residues. Germline CDR1 is SGHNT and CDR2 is YENEEA. J gave up 4 bases and V 0 bases, and 5 bases lay outside the gene matches. The CDR3 region has the DNA TGTGCCAGCAGCTTAGATCGACTAGCGGGACCTTACAATGAGCAGTTCTTC. As protein: CASSLDRLAGPYNEQFF.

The V call is TRBV10-3, the J call TRBJ2-3; 8 bases are a match to TRBD1. This CDR3 contains 14 residues. CDR1 ENHRY and CDR2 SYGVKD come from the germline V gene. Trimming cost V 3 bases and J 3 bases; bases outside gene matches: 2. Here the CDR3 DNA reads TGTGCCATCAGTGATGACAGGGGTACAGATACGCAGTATTTT. Protein product: CAISDDRGTDTQYF.

This chain uses TRBV18 with TRBJ2-1; D gene unclear. The CDR3 has 13 amino acids. The V end was cut by 6 bases, the J end by 10 bases, with 16 bases between. Per the germline V gene, CDR1 is KGHSH and CDR2 is LQKENI. The CDR3 loop is CASSPLMSREQFF. CDR3 DNA sequence: TGTGCCAGCTCTCCCCTGATGAGCCGGGAGCAGTTCTTC.

The chain combines TRBV25-1 with TRBJ2-2; D may be TRBD2 (5 bases). CDR1 is MGHDK and CDR2 is SYGVNS in the germline V gene. V lost 2 bases and J 9 bases, leaving 7 bases between the germline ends. This CDR3 spans 12 amino acids. CDR3 sequence: CASSERDWELFF. DNA of the CDR3: TGTGCCAGCAGTGAACGGGATTGGGAGCTGTTTTTT.

The V gene is TRBV28, the J gene TRBJ2-7; TRBD1 matches at 8 bases. Germline assignment: CDR1 MDHEN and CDR2 SYDVKM. V dropped 2 bases and J dropped 1; count of bases not matched to a gene: 4. This CDR3 spans 15 amino acids. The CDR3, as DNA: TGTGCCAGCAGTTTAACAGGGGGGCGGTCCTACGAGCAGTACTTC. Amino acid sequence: CASSLTGGRSYEQYF.

This chain joins TRBV2 and TRBJ2-3; perhaps TRBD2 as D (5 bases). This CDR3 is 12 amino acids long. V was cut by 7 bases and J by 8 bases, with 13 bases left in between. Germline values: CDR1 SNHLY, CDR2 FYNNEI. The CDR3 sequence: CASIGKESTQYF. In DNA form, the CDR3 reads TGTGCCAGCATCGGGAAAGAGAGTACGCAGTATTTT.

This clone was picked up a small number of times. V gene TRBV25-1 combines with J gene TRBJ2-7, with D possibly TRBD1 on 6 matching bases. Germline V gene data show CDR1 as MGHDK and CDR2 as SYGVNS. The CDR3 runs to 14 residues. The ends were cut back, 5 bases at V and 5 bases at J, with 16 bases in the middle. The DNA of the CDR3 is TGTGCCAGCAGTTTAGACACAGGGATCGACGAGCAGTACTTC. Amino acids: CASSLDTGIDEQYF.

The chain employs TRBV5-1 and TRBJ2-1, with D tentatively TRBD2 (6 bases). Trimming took off 1 base at V and 6 bases at J, with 11 bases between the two ends. This CDR3 has 14 amino acids. Germline-derived CDR1 and CDR2 are SGHRS and YFSETQ. DNA for the CDR3: TGCGCCAGCAGCTTGAGACCGGGAGCCAATGAGCAGTTCTTC. As protein: CASSLRPGANEQFF.

V gene TRBV27 combines with J gene TRBJ2-7; perhaps TRBD2 as D (5 bases). V was shortened by 2 bases and J by 3 bases, with 8 bases between the two germline ends. Germline V gives CDR1 MNHEY, CDR2 SMNVEV (reference sequence). The CDR3 covers 13 residues. The CDR3 DNA is TGTGCCAGCAGTTTAGCTGGGAGCTACGAGCAGTACTTC. Translation gives CASSLAGSYEQYF.

This clone was seen only a few times. V gene TRBV27 combines with J gene TRBJ2-7; weak D call: TRBD2 (6 bases). The CDR3 totals 12 residues. The germline V gene encodes CDR1 MNHEY and CDR2 SMNVEV (reference sequence). V was cut by 2 bases and J by 9 bases, with 11 bases left in between. The CDR3 loop reads CASSLDGDWQYF. DNA of the CDR3: TGTGCCAGCAGTTTAGACGGGGACTGGCAGTACTTC.

This clone appeared a few times. The chain joins TRBV5-1 to TRBJ2-7; 7 bases fit TRBD1. CDR3 size: 12 residues. Germline V gene lookup returns CDR1 SGHRS and CDR2 YFSETQ. The V gene end was trimmed by 4 bases and the J gene end by 6 bases; junction bases not matched to a gene: 4. CDR3 amino acids: CASSQTGREQYF. The CDR3 bases are TGCGCCAGCAGCCAGACAGGGCGCGAGCAGTACTTC.

The V gene is TRBV2, the J gene TRBJ1-1; D not resolved. The CDR3 has 12 amino acids. Trimming took 10 bases from V and 2 from J, leaving 11 bases between them. The germline gives CDR1 SNHLY, CDR2 FYNNEI. The CDR3 sequence: CAILVTNTEAFF. The CDR3 bases are TGTGCCATCCTCGTTACAAACACTGAAGCTTTCTTT. Looking up the rest from reference TRBV2 and TRBJ1-1 gives the full variable domain: EPEVTQTPSHQVTQMGQEVILRCVPISNHLYFYWYRQILGQKVEFLVSFYNNEISEKSEIFDDQFSVERPDGSNFTLKIRSTKLEDSAMYFCAILVTNTEAFFGQGTRLTVV.

This clone came up once. The genes are TRBV2 and TRBJ1-2; D is perhaps TRBD1 (6 bases). The CDR3 sequence is 16 residues long. Germline V gene data show CDR1 as SNHLY and CDR2 as FYNNEI. The germline V and J ends were trimmed by 5 bases and 8 bases, with 24 bases remaining between them. The CDR3 is CASSYIQGNWVGGYTF. The CDR3 DNA sequence: TGTGCCAGCAGTTACATACAGGGCAACTGGGTCGGGGGCTACACCTTC.

As DNA, the CDR3 is TGTGCCAGCAGCCCCTGGACAGGGACAACAGATACGCAGTATTTT. It translates to CASSPWTGTTDTQYF. The V call is TRBV5-8, the J call TRBJ2-3; TRBD1 agrees at 8 bases. The V segment lost 4 bases and the J segment 3 bases; nucleotides outside the gene matches: 7. This CDR3 is built from 15 residues. Germline CDR1 and CDR2: SGHTS and YDEGEE.

This clone was seen only a few times. This chain links TRBV27 with TRBJ2-1; D gene unclear. V was trimmed by 5 bases and J by 9 bases, leaving 11 bases between them. The CDR3 spans 12 residues. CDR1 and CDR2 from the germline V gene are MNHEY and SMNVEV (reference sequence). The CDR3 nucleotides read TGTGCCAGCAGTCCTCTTAGAAGTGAGCAGTTCTTC. Protein sequence: CASSPLRSEQFF.

The V call is TRBV30, the J call TRBJ1-1; 11 bases line up with TRBD1. The CDR3 length is 14 residues. V shed 4 bases, J shed 5 bases, and the junction held 6 bases outside the gene matches. Germline CDR1 is GTSNPN and CDR2 is SVGIG (reference sequence). This CDR3 reads CAWTDRGRGTEAFF. CDR3 in DNA: TGTGCCTGGACGGACAGGGGGCGAGGGACTGAAGCTTTCTTT.

The chain couples TRBV5-1 to TRBJ1-2; no reliable D call. The germline V gene has CDR1 SGHRS and CDR2 YFSETQ. The germline V and J ends were trimmed by 4 bases and 2 bases, with 12 bases remaining between them. This CDR3 is built from 14 residues. The CDR3 protein is CASSPERPNYGYTF. In DNA, the CDR3 is TGCGCCAGCAGCCCCGAGAGGCCGAACTATGGCTACACCTTC.